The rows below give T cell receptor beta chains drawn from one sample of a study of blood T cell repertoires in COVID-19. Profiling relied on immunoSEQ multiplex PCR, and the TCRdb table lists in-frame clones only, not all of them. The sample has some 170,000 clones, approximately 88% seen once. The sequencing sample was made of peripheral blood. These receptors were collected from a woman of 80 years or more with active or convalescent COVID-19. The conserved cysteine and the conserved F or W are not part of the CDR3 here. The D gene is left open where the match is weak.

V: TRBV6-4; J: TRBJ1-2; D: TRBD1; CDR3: ASSPTGGGGYT
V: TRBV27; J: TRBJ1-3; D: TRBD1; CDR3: ASSSRTGTRNTIY
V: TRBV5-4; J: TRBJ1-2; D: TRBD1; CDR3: ASSSTGVYGYT
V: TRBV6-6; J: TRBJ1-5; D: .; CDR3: ASSYSTGSDNQPQH
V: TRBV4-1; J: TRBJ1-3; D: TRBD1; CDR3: ASSQDPAGGSGNTIY
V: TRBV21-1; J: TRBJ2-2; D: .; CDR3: AISRRGGVGELF
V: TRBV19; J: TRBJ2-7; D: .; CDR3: ASSIEGTGGYEQY
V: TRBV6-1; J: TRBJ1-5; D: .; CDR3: ASSDWAEPSNQPQH
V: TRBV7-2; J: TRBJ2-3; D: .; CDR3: ASSVPGDTQY
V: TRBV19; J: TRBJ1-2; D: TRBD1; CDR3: ASINRGQGDYGYT